This T cell receptor beta chain was obtained from a study of CD8 T cells in ankylosing spondylitis. About this clonotype: Antigen specificity is unknown.

In TCRdb, the 5' RACE reads were re-called with MiXCR into one record per CDR3 protein. The sample lists about 540,000 distinct CDR3 sequences, roughly an eighth occurring once. The ends lost 10 bases at V and 3 bases at J; junction bases unmatched: 6. The germline V gene encodes CDR1 ENHRY and CDR2 SYGVKD. The CDR3 is 16 amino acids. Whole-study results and caveats: Seemingly characteristic of ankylosing spondylitis blood was a TCR beta motif consisting of about 8 highly homologous variants. Reported data indicate significant enrichment of disease-linked clones within matched ankylosing spondylitis synovial fluid.

Sequenced sample: blood, either unsorted or a sorted T cell fraction (not recorded which). This sequence was found in a male donor with ankylosing spondylitis. The chain recombines TRBV10-3 with TRBJ2-2; 15 bases are shared with TRBD2. The CDR3 spells CATSGLAGGDTGELFF. The CDR3 bases are TGTGCCACCTCGGGACTAGCGGGAGGTGACACCGGGGAGCTGTTTTTT.